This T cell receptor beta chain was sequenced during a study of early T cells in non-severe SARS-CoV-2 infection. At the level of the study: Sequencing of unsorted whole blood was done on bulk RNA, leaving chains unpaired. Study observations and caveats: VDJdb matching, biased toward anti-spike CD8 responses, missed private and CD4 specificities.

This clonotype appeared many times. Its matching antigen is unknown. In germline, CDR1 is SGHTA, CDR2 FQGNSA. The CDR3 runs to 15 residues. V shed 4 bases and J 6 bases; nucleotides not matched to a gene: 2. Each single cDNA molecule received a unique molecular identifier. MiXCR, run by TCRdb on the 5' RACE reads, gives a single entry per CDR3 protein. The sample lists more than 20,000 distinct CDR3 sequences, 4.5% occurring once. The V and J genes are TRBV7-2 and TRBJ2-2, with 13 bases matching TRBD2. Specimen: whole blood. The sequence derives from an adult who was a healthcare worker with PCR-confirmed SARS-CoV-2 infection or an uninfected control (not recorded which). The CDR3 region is CASSSTSGRSGELFF. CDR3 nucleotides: TGTGCCAGCAGCTCGACTAGCGGGAGGTCCGGGGAGCTGTTTTTT.